This entry describes one T cell receptor beta chain. The data belong to a study of PD-L1 blockade in urothelial cancer. Study overall: Twenty-five of 29 patients were men who had bladder-origin urothelial cancer. At 3 weeks after treatment start (second dose) and again at 6 weeks, blood was analyzed.

Sample time point: peripheral blood 6 weeks after treatment start. Locally advanced or metastatic urothelial carcinoma was diagnosed in the patients. This CDR3 contains 15 residues. V lost 5 bases and J lost 5, with 18 bases in between. CDR1 is SGHTA, CDR2 FQGNSA, per germline. Method: immunoSEQ multiplex PCR; TCRdb's copy keeps in-frame clones and lacks some. The data hold 46,000 or so clones, with approximately 83% observed a single time. Sequencing was performed on PBMCs, taken around atezolizumab (anti-PD-L1) treatment. V and J are TRBV7-2 and TRBJ2-5; D may be TRBD1 (6 bases). The clonotype comes from a man aged 60 to 69 with urothelial cancer. The CDR3 is CASSPTTTGRETQYF. Here the CDR3 DNA reads TGTGCCAGCAGCCCGACGACTACAGGGCGGGAGACCCAGTACTTC. The full variable domain, with the rest looked up from reference TRBV7-2 and TRBJ2-5, is GAGVSQSPSNKVTEKGKDVELRCDPISGHTALYWYRQSLGQGLEFLIYFQGNSAPDKSGLPSDRFSAERTGGSVSTLTIQRTQQEDSAVYLCASSPTTTGRETQYFGPGTRLLVL.